A selection of T cell receptor beta chains follows, all from one sample in a study of naive and memory T cell subsets. Each CDR3 protein is one row after TCRdb ran MiXCR on the UMI-ligation and nested PCR reads. Among around 110,000 distinct CDR3 sequences, roughly 36% were seen once, and the ten largest hold approximately 0.9%. The sequencing input was central memory CD4+ T cells from blood. These receptors were obtained from a human donor in good health. Both conserved end residues are part of each CDR3. A D gene is named only where the DNA matches it firmly. The listing skips clone size in some rows; elsewhere it reads once, few, many or a size class.

V	size	D	length	J	CDR3	DNA
TRBV6-5	NA	NA	12	TRBJ1-2	CASQGGDYGYTF	TGTGCCAGCCAGGGTGGTGACTATGGCTACACCTTC
TRBV28	NA	NA	13	TRBJ2-7	CASRGGQANEQYF	TGTGCCAGCAGGGGAGGACAGGCCAACGAGCAGTACTTC
TRBV18	NA	TRBD1	13	TRBJ2-5	CASSQGQGETQYF	TGTGCCAGCTCACAAGGACAGGGAGAGACCCAGTACTTC
TRBV28	few	TRBD1	15	TRBJ2-7	CASEAPGQGIYEQYF	TGTGCCAGCGAAGCACCGGGACAGGGTATCTACGAGCAGTACTTC
TRBV20-1	NA	NA	9	TRBJ2-7	CSANVGGRF	TGCAGTGCCAACGTTGGGGGACGCTTC
TRBV10-1	few	TRBD1	16	TRBJ2-1	CASSLARDRVYNEQFF	TGCGCCAGCAGTTTGGCCCGGGACAGGGTCTACAATGAGCAGTTCTTC
TRBV28	NA	TRBD1	15	TRBJ2-3	CAIVDRAVGTDTQYF	TGTGCCATCGTCGACAGGGCGGTCGGCACAGATACGCAGTATTTT
TRBV7-2	few	NA	16	TRBJ2-5	CASSLGGLPSQETQYF	TGTGCCAGCAGCTTAGGGGGACTCCCGTCACAAGAGACCCAGTACTTC
TRBV19	few	NA	15	TRBJ1-6	CASRPPSPRHSPLHF	TGTGCCAGTAGGCCACCAAGTCCCAGGCATTCACCCCTCCACTTT
TRBV20-1	once	NA	15	TRBJ2-3	CSGRHGGTGTDTQYF	TGCAGTGGTCGTCATGGGGGTACGGGCACAGATACGCAGTATTTT
TRBV7-8	many	NA	16	TRBJ1-2	CASSPTIEIRGYGYTF	TGTGCCAGCAGCCCGACGATAGAGATCAGGGGCTATGGCTACACCTTC
TRBV7-2	NA	TRBD1	16	TRBJ2-5	CASSRARQGAQETQYF	TGTGCCAGCAGCCGAGCCCGTCAGGGGGCCCAAGAGACCCAGTACTTC